Presented here are 8 T cell receptor beta chains from one specimen sequenced in a study of blood T cell repertoires in COVID-19. The table came from immunoSEQ multiplex PCR; TCRdb's copy has only in-frame clones and leaves some out. The repertoire holds under 150,000 clones, with 85% as singletons. Source material: PBMCs or T cells enriched from blood (not recorded which). The receptors were sampled from a woman aged 35 to 49 who had recovered from COVID-19.

This clone was counted once. The chain couples TRBV4-1 to TRBJ2-5, with a possible D match to TRBD2 (6 bases). Trimming removed 1 base at V and 4 bases at J, with 16 bases between. The germline V gene encodes CDR1 MGHRA and CDR2 YSYEKL. The CDR3 runs 16 residues. CDR3 nucleotides: TGCGCCAGCAGCCAAGTAAATTTACTAGCCCCAGAGACCCAGTACTTC. Encoded protein: CASSQVNLLAPETQYF.

The chain couples TRBV19 to TRBJ2-7; D gene uncertain. CDR1 is LNHDA and CDR2 is SQIVND in the germline V gene (reference sequence). V was pared by 7 bases and J by 2 bases, with 9 bases between. The CDR3 is 12 residues long. CDR3: CASTGSPYEQYF. The DNA of the CDR3 is TGTGCCAGTACAGGTTCCCCCTACGAGCAGTACTTC.

The chain carries TRBV20-1 and TRBJ1-2; D call uncertain. Germline values: CDR1 DFQATT, CDR2 SNEGSKA (reference sequence). The CDR3 is 11 amino acids. The CDR3 nucleotides read TGCAGCTTGGAGGAAAACTATGGCTACACCTTC. It translates to CSLEENYGYTF.

V and J are TRBV4-1 and TRBJ2-5; TRBD2 agrees at 13 bases. This CDR3 is 16 amino acids long. From germline, CDR1 is MGHRA and CDR2 YSYEKL. V shed 0 bases and J 5 bases; nucleotides not matched to a gene: 3. The CDR3: CASSQETSGGWETQYF. CDR3 nucleotide sequence: TGCGCCAGCAGCCAAGAGACTAGCGGGGGGTGGGAGACCCAGTACTTC.

This clone was picked up a small number of times. The genes are TRBV27 and TRBJ2-1, with a tentative D call TRBD1 (6 bases). Trimming shortened V by 6 bases and J by 6 bases, and 12 bases separated the two germline ends. This CDR3 has 13 amino acids. From germline, CDR1 is MNHEY and CDR2 SMNVEV (reference sequence). CDR3 DNA: TGTGCCAGCAGCCTCGGACAGCTCAATGAGCAGTTCTTC. As protein: CASSLGQLNEQFF.

The CDR3 DNA follows: TGTGCCAGCAGCTTAGTTCTTACGGGGTCCGACGAGCAGTACTTC. Protein sequence: CASSLVLTGSDEQYF. V is TRBV7-8 and J is TRBJ2-7; D might be TRBD2 (5 bases). V was shortened by 1 base and J by 5 bases, with 15 bases between the two germline ends. Per the germline V gene, CDR1 is SGHVS and CDR2 is FQNEAQ. The CDR3 is 15 amino acids.

The chain uses TRBV5-5 and TRBJ1-5; D possibly corresponds to TRBD1 (5 bases). V was pared by 6 bases and J by 4 bases, with 23 bases between. The CDR3 runs 17 residues. Germline CDR1 and CDR2: SGHKS and YYEKEE (reference sequence). CDR3 sequence reads: CASTNVFSTERNQPQHF. The CDR3 DNA sequence: TGTGCCAGCACGAACGTATTTTCGACAGAGAGGAATCAGCCCCAGCATTTT.

The chain couples TRBV19 to TRBJ2-2; 13 bases map to TRBD2. The J segment lost 2 bases and the V segment lost 5 bases, leaving 14 bases of the junction unmatched. Germline V gene lookup returns CDR1 LNHDA and CDR2 SQIVND (reference sequence). This CDR3 comprises 20 residues. The CDR3 nucleotides read TGTGCCAGTAGTCTATCACCCGGAACTAGCGGGAGGGGAAACACCGGGGAGCTGTTTTTT. The encoded protein is CASSLSPGTSGRGNTGELFF.